Given below is one T cell receptor beta chain in context. Its antigen is as yet unknown. The data were produced by immunoSEQ multiplex PCR, yet TCRdb's version contains in-frame clones alone and is incomplete. The sample contains approximately 92,000 clones, 65% to 90% of which appear only once. This entry comes from a study of T cell responses to AZD1222 COVID-19 vaccine. Study conclusions and caveats: Just a handful of AZD1222 recipients were seropositive at baseline. The donor cohort was predominantly white British with a female majority, and clonal diversity may have been underestimated.

The CDR3 length is 15 residues. V shed 2 bases and J 2 bases; nucleotides not matched to a gene: 4. Germline CDR1 reads WNHNN; CDR2 reads SYGVQD (reference sequence). Here the sequenced sample was peripheral blood, taken on day 0 of AZD1222 vaccination. This chain joins TRBV10-1 and TRBJ2-7, with TRBD2 identical over 9 bases. The TCR originated in an adult in good health. Here the CDR3 DNA reads TGCGCCAGCAGTGAGCAGGTAGCGGGGGCCTACGAGCAGTACTTC. Its protein product is CASSEQVAGAYEQYF.